The 18 T cell receptor beta chains given below trace back to one sample, sequenced in a study of T cell therapy after organ transplantation. The antigens of these receptors remain unknown. The time point denotes: 20-29 weeks after completion of therapy. Measured with immunoSEQ multiplex PCR; TCRdb has only the in-frame clones, and not every one. The sample yields approximately 15,000 clones, about 85% seen once. Source: CD8+ T cells from blood, taken after autologous CMV-specific T cell therapy. These TCRs come from a human patient who had received a solid organ transplant and had CMV disease. T cells may partly derive from the graft donor.

The J gene is TRBJ2-7, the V gene TRBV7-9; D is possibly TRBD1 (5 bases). V was shortened by 5 bases and J by 2 bases, with 10 bases between the two germline ends. CDR1 is SEHNR, CDR2 FQNEAQ, per germline (reference sequence). This CDR3 region has 13 residues. CDR3 bases: TGTGCCAGCAGCCCAGACAGCACCTACGAGCAGTACTTC. It is translated as CASSPDSTYEQYF.

The chain carries TRBV7-2 and TRBJ1-2; D is uncertain. V lost 2 bases and J lost 4, with 11 bases in between. The length of the CDR3 is 14 residues. Germline V gives CDR1 SGHTA, CDR2 FQGNSA. CDR3 loop: CASSLTTDGYGYTF. The CDR3 nucleotides are TGTGCCAGCAGCTTAACCACTGATGGCTATGGCTACACCTTC.

CDR3 nucleotide sequence: TGCGCCAGCAGCCAATCTCCCGGGCAGCCCCAGCATTTT. It specifies CASSQSPGQPQHF. The J gene is TRBJ1-5, the V gene TRBV4-1; the D is unclear. The CDR3 extends over 13 amino acids. Trimming took 2 bases from V and 7 from J, leaving 9 bases between them. The germline CDR1 and CDR2 sequences are MGHRA and YSYEKL.

The chain employs TRBV27 and TRBJ2-1; 8 bases agree with TRBD2. CDR3 size: 15 residues. CDR1 MNHEY and CDR2 SMNVEV come from the germline V gene (reference sequence). The V segment lost 8 bases and the J segment 0 bases; nucleotides outside the gene matches: 6. The CDR3 sequence is CASRTSGSSYNEQFF. CDR3 DNA sequence: TGTGCCAGCCGGACCAGCGGGAGCTCCTACAATGAGCAGTTCTTC.

This clone qualifies as medium-sized (0.01 to 0.1%). This sample includes further DNA sequences coding for the same CDR3. The J gene is TRBJ2-1, the V gene TRBV20-1; no firm D call. The CDR3 covers 10 residues. Germline V CDR1 and CDR2: DFQATT, SNEGSKA (reference sequence). Trimming took off 3 bases at V and 5 bases at J, with 2 bases between the two ends. The CDR3, as DNA: TGCAGTGCTAGTAACAATGAGCAGTTCTTC. As protein: CSASNNEQFF.

The chain links TRBV7-9 to TRBJ2-1; possible D gene TRBD2, 6 bases. The CDR3 sequence is 15 residues long. CDR1 is SEHNR and CDR2 is FQNEAQ in the germline V gene (reference sequence). V shed 6 bases and J shed 0 bases, with 12 bases lying between them. The CDR3 loop reads CASSVGGISYNEQFF. The CDR3 DNA sequence: TGTGCCAGCAGTGTGGGCGGGATCTCCTACAATGAGCAGTTCTTC. Looking up the rest from reference TRBV7-9 and TRBJ2-1 gives the full variable domain: DTGVSQNPRHKITKRGQNVTFRCDPISEHNRLYWYRQTLGQGPEFLTYFQNEAQLEKSRLLSDRFSAERPKGSFSTLEIQRTEQGDSAMYLCASSVGGISYNEQFFGPGTRLTVL.

In this sample, this clone turned up once. The chain is built from TRBV4-1 and TRBJ2-7; 11 nucleotides match TRBD1. The J segment lost 3 bases and the V segment lost 0 bases, leaving 10 bases of the junction unmatched. In germline, CDR1 is MGHRA, CDR2 YSYEKL. The CDR3 is made up of 18 amino acids. Written as DNA, the CDR3 is TGCGCCAGCAGCCAAGAGATCACCCGGGACAGGGGGATCTACGAGCAGTACTTC. Protein: CASSQEITRDRGIYEQYF.

This chain links TRBV7-6 with TRBJ2-7; 7 nucleotides align to TRBD1. The CDR3 length is 15 residues. From germline, CDR1 is SGHVS and CDR2 FNYEAQ. Trimming at V came to 5 bases and at J to 2 bases, leaving 9 bases not matched to a gene. The CDR3 protein is CASSAQRDRPYEQYF. The CDR3 DNA follows: TGTGCCAGCAGCGCCCAACGGGACAGACCCTACGAGCAGTACTTC.

The chain recombines TRBV6-4 with TRBJ2-1; TRBD2 matches at 7 bases. The CDR3 is 15 amino acids. V was pared by 3 bases and J by 4 bases, with 6 bases of the junction left unmatched. CDR1 is MRHNA, CDR2 SNTAGT, per germline. CDR3: CASSEETGGYNEQFF. The CDR3 coding sequence is TGTGCCAGCAGTGAAGAGACGGGAGGATACAATGAGCAGTTCTTC.

The CDR3 bases are TGTGCCAGCAGCTTGAGAGGGGACTATGGCTACACCTTC. This sequence encodes CASSLRGDYGYTF. The chain has TRBV5-6 and TRBJ1-2, with D possibly matching TRBD1 (5 bases). Trimming cost V 1 base and J 3 bases, with 7 bases left between them. In germline, CDR1 is SGHDT, CDR2 YYEEEE. This CDR3 region has 13 residues.

The chain joins TRBV6-5 to TRBJ2-6; D is undetermined. The CDR3 is 13 amino acids. The germline gives CDR1 MNHEY, CDR2 SVGAGI. V dropped 4 bases and J dropped 2 bases, with 3 bases sitting between them. In DNA, the CDR3 is TGTGCCAGCAGTTGGGCTGGGGCCAACGTCCTGACTTTC. It is translated as CASSWAGANVLTF.

The chain links TRBV29-1 to TRBJ2-7, with D perhaps matching TRBD2 (5 bases). The CDR3 totals 15 residues. CDR1 is SQVTM, CDR2 ANQGSEA, per germline. The V end was cut by 8 bases, the J end by 4 bases, with 24 bases between. In DNA, the CDR3 is TGCAGCATTTCATCGTGGAGGAATGAGATTTACGAGCAGTACTTC. Protein sequence: CSISSWRNEIYEQYF.

The chain combines TRBV27 with TRBJ1-1; no firm D call. V lost 0 bases and J lost 1, with 6 bases in between. Germline CDR1 is MNHEY and CDR2 is SMNVEV (reference sequence). The CDR3 has 14 amino acids. DNA of the CDR3: TGTGCCAGCAGTTTATCTCGGTCGAACACTGAAGCTTTCTTT. It codes for CASSLSRSNTEAFF.

The gene calls are TRBV5-1 and TRBJ2-5; D is unclear. The germline V gene has CDR1 SGHRS and CDR2 YFSETQ. The germline V and J ends were trimmed by 0 bases and 2 bases, with 17 bases remaining between them. The CDR3 covers 17 residues. The CDR3 DNA reads as TGCGCCAGCAGCTTGGAGGGTGCTTTTTCATATCAAGAGACCCAGTACTTC. It translates to CASSLEGAFSYQETQYF.

This clone was detected only once. The chain recombines TRBV6-1 with TRBJ1-2, with a possible D match to TRBD1 (5 bases). The length of the CDR3 is 15 residues. V lost 2 bases and J 6 bases, leaving 16 bases between the germline ends. Per the germline V gene, CDR1 is MNHNS and CDR2 is SASEGT. The CDR3 DNA reads as TGTGCCAGCAGTGAATTTCGGGCAGGGACTAATGGCTACACCTTC. Protein sequence: CASSEFRAGTNGYTF.

In its sample, this clone was seen a few times. The V and J genes are TRBV6-1 and TRBJ1-5, with D tentatively TRBD1 (5 bases). The length of the CDR3 is 14 residues. Looked up from germline, CDR1 is MNHNS and CDR2 is SASEGT. The ends were cut back, 1 base at V and 5 bases at J, with 9 bases in the middle. The CDR3 here is CASSEGGDHQPQHF. As DNA, the CDR3 is TGTGCCAGCAGTGAAGGGGGGGACCATCAGCCCCAGCATTTT.

This clone showed up many times. Here the CDR3 reads CASSLTTDLAYEQYF. DNA for the CDR3: TGCGCCAGCAGCTTGACGACAGACCTTGCCTACGAGCAGTACTTC. The J gene is TRBJ2-7, the V gene TRBV5-1; possibly TRBD1 for D (5 bases). CDR3 length: 15 amino acids. Between the trimmed V and J ends, which lost 1 base and 2 bases, there was a span of 13 bases. Per the germline V gene, CDR1 is SGHRS and CDR2 is YFSETQ.

This clone is medium-sized in the sample. Within the sample, other DNA sequences also encode this same CDR3. The rearrangement links TRBV5-6 to TRBJ1-5; D is perhaps TRBD1 (5 bases). The V and J ends lost 0 bases and 0 bases respectively, with 10 bases between them. CDR3 length equals 16 residues. Germline loops: CDR1 SGHDT, CDR2 YYEEEE. CDR3 coding DNA: TGTGCCAGCAGCTTGGGTGGGGGGTATAGCAATCAGCCCCAGCATTTT. Its translation is CASSLGGGYSNQPQHF.